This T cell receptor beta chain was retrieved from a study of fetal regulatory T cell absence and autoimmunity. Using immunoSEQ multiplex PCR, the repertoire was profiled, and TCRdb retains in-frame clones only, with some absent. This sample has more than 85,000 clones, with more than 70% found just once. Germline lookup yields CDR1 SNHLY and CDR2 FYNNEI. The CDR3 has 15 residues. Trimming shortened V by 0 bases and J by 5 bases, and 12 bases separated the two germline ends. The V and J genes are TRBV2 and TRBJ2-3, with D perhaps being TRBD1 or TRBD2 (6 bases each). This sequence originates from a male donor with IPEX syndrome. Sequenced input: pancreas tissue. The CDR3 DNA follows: TGTGCCAGCAGTGAAGCGGGGGGCGTTGTAGATACGCAGTATTTT. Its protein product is CASSEAGGVVDTQYF.